This T cell receptor beta chain was retrieved from a study of cytomegalovirus exposure and HLA in healthy donors. General study findings and limits: For most subjects, TCR beta sequences were reported to predict HLA-A and HLA-B alleles with accuracy. The dataset shows that most TCR sequences were rare, while some public TCRs occurred in many donors. Previous analysis showed most TCR beta V segments were productive about 90% or about 30% of the time.

The length of the CDR3 is 15 residues. V was pared by 1 base and J by 5 bases, with 4 bases of the junction left unmatched. The germline CDR1 and CDR2 sequences are SGHAT and FQNNGV. PCR amplification relied on 60 Vbeta primers (plus 13 Jbeta primers). Profiled with immunoSEQ multiplex PCR; TCRdb holds only in-frame clones, not every one. The data show approximately 150,000 clones, with under 85% seen just once and around 5% held by the top ten. As for this clone: Its specificity is unknown.

All the people who gave samples were healthy bone marrow donors. The receptor's source is a man between 18 and 29 years old in good health and CMV-seronegative. The J gene is TRBJ2-5, the V gene TRBV11-2; 10 bases fit TRBD2. Sequencing was done on a sample of PBMCs. The chain's CDR3 is CASSLGLAGVETQYF. For the CDR3, the DNA is TGTGCCAGCAGCTTAGGGCTAGCGGGAGTTGAGACCCAGTACTTC.